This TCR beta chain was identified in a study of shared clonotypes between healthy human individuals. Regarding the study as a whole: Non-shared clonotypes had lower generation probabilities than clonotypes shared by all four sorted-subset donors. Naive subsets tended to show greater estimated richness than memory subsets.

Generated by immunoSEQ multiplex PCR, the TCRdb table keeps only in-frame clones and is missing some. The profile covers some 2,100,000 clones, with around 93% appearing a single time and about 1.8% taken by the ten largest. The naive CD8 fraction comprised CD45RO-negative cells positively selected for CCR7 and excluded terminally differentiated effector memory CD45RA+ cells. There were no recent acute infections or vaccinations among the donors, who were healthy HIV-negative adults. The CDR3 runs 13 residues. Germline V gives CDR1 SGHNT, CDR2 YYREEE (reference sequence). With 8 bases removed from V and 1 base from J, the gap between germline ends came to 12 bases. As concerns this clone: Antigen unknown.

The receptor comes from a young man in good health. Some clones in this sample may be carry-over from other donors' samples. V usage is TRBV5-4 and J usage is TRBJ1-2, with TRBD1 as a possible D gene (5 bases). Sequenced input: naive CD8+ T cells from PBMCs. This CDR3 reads CASRGEDNYGYTF. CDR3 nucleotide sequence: TGTGCCAGTCGAGGGGAGGATAACTATGGCTACACCTTC.